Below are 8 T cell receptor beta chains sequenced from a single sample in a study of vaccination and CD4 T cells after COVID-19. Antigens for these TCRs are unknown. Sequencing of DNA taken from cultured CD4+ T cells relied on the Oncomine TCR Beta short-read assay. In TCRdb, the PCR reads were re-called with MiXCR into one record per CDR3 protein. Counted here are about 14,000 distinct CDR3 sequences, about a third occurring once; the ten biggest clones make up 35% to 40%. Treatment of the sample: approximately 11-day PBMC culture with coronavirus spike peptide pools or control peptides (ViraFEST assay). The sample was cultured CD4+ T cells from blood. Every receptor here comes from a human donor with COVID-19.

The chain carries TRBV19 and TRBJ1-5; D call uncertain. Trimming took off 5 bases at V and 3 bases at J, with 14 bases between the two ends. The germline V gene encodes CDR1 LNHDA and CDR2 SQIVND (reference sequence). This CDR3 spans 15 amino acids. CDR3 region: CASSGRVEPNQPQHF. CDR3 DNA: TGTGCCAGTAGTGGGCGAGTTGAGCCCAATCAGCCCCAGCATTTT.

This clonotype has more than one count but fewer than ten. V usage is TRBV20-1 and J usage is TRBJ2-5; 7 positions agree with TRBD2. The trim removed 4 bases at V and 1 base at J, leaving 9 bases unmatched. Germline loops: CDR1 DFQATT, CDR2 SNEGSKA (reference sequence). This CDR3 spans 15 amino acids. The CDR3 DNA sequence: TGCAGTGCTAAGGCGCTAAGCGGGGCCCAAGAGACCCAGTACTTC. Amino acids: CSAKALSGAQETQYF.

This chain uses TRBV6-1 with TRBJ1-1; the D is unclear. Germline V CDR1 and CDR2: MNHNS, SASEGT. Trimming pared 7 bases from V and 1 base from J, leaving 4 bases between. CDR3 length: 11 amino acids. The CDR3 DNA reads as TGTGCCAGCACAGGGAACACTGAAGCTTTCTTT. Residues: CASTGNTEAFF.

The CDR3 protein is CASSRPGGRYGYTF. CDR3 nucleotides: TGTGCCAGCAGCCGCCCTGGGGGGCGGTATGGCTACACCTTC. The rearrangement uses TRBV5-4 and TRBJ1-2, with D maybe TRBD1 (6 bases). This CDR3 has 14 residues. The V gene's germline CDR1 is SGHNT and CDR2 YYREEE (reference sequence). Trimming took off 4 bases at V and 5 bases at J, with 15 bases between the two ends. The full variable domain, its missing parts supplied by reference TRBV5-4 and TRBJ1-2, is ETGVTQSPTHLIKTRGQQVTLRCSSQSGHNTVSWYQQALGQGPQFIFQYYREEENGRGNFPPRFSGLQFPNYSSELNVNALELDDSALYLCASSRPGGRYGYTFGSGTRLTVV.

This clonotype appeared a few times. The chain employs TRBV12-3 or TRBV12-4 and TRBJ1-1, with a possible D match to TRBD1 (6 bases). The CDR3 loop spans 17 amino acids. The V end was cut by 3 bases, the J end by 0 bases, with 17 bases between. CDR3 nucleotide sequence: TGTGCCAGCAGTTTTGAGACAGGTGGCTTTATGAACACTGAAGCTTTCTTT. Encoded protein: CASSFETGGFMNTEAFF.

The DNA for the CDR3 is TGTGCCAGTAGTATGGGACAGCGAAGCTCTGGAAACACCATATATTTT. Protein product: CASSMGQRSSGNTIYF. This chain links TRBV19 with TRBJ1-3; 7 bases are a match to TRBD1. Germline V gene data show CDR1 as LNHDA and CDR2 as SQIVND (reference sequence). The CDR3 is made up of 16 amino acids. The J segment lost 0 bases and the V segment lost 3 bases, leaving 5 bases of the junction unmatched. Combining the CDR3 with reference TRBV19 and TRBJ1-3 gives the whole variable domain DGGITQSPKYLFRKEGQNVTLSCEQNLNHDAMYWYRQDPGQGLRLIYYSQIVNDFQKGDIAEGYSVSREKKESFPLTVTSAQKNPTAFYLCASSMGQRSSGNTIYFGEGSWLTVV.

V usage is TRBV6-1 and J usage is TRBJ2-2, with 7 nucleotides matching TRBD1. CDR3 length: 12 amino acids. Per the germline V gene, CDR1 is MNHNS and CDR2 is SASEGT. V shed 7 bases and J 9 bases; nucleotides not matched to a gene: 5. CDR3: CASTTGMRELFF. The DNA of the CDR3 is TGTGCCAGCACGACAGGGATGCGGGAGCTGTTTTTT.

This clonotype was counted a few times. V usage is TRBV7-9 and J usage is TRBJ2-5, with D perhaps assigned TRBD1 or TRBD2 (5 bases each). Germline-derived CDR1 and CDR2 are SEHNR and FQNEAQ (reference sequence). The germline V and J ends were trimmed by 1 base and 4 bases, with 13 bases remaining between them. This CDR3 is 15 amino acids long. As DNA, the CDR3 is TGTGCCAGCAGCTTAGATGGGGGAATAGTAGAGACCCAGTACTTC. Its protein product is CASSLDGGIVETQYF. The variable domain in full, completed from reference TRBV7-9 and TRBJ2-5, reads DTGVSQNPRHKITKRGQNVTFRCDPISEHNRLYWYRQTLGQGPEFLTYFQNEAQLEKSRLLSDRFSAERPKGSFSTLEIQRTEQGDSAMYLCASSLDGGIVETQYFGPGTRLLVL.